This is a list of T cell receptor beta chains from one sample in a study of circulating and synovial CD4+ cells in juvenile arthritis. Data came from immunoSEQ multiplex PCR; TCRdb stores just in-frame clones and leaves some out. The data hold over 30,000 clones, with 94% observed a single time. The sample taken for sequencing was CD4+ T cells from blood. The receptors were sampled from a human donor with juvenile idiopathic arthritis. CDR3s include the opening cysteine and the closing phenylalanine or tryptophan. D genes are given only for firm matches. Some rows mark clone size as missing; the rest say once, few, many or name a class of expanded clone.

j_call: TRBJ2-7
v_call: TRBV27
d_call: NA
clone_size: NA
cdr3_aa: CASGVQGSPSYEQYF
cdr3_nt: TGTGCCAGCGGGGTACAGGGTTCCCCTTCCTACGAGCAGTACTTC

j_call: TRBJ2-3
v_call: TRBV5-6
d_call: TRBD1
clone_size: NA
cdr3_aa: CASSQPPGQTTDTQYF
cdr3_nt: TGTGCCAGCAGCCAGCCTCCGGGACAGACCACAGATACGCAGTATTTT

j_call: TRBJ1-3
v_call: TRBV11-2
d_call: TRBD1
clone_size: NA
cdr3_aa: CASSLSGTGRSSRNTIYF
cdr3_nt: TGTGCCAGCAGCCTTTCCGGGACAGGGCGATCGAGTAGAAACACCATATATTTT

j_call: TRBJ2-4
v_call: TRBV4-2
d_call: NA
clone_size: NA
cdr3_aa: CASSPPGRAKNIQYF
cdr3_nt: TGTGCCAGCAGCCCCCCCGGCAGGGCCAAAAACATTCAGTACTTC

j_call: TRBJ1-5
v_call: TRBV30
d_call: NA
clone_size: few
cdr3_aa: CAWATGGNQPQHF
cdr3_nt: TGTGCCTGGGCGACGGGAGGCAATCAGCCCCAGCATTTT

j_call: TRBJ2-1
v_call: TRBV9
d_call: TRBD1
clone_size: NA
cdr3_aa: CASSLTGGAEQFF
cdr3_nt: TGTGCCAGCAGCTTAACAGGGGGCGCTGAGCAGTTCTTC

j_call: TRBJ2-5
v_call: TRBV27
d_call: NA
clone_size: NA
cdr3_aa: CASSLLQGTKTQYF
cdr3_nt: TGTGCCAGCAGTCTCCTACAGGGTACGAAGACCCAGTACTTC

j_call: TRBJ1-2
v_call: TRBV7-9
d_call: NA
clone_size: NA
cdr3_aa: CASSTAFVYNGYTF
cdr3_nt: TGTGCCAGCAGCACCGCGTTTGTATATAATGGCTACACCTTC

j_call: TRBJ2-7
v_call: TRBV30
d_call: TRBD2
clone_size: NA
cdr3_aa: CACSGGYYEQYF
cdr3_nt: TGTGCCTGTAGCGGGGGTTACTACGAGCAGTACTTC

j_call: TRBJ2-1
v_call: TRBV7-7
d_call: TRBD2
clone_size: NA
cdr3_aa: CASSLHELAGGQFF
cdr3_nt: TGTGCCAGCAGCTTACACGAACTAGCGGGGGGGCAGTTCTTC

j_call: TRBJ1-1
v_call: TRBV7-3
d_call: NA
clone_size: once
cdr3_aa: CASSLAEALPNTEAFF
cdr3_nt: TGTGCCAGCAGCCTCGCGGAGGCGCTGCCGAACACTGAAGCTTTCTTT

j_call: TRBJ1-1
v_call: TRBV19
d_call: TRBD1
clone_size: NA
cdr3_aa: CASSMEGTGADTEAFF
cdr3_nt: TGTGCCAGTAGTATGGAGGGCACAGGGGCGGACACTGAAGCTTTCTTT

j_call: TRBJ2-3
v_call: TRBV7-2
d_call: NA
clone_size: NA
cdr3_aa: CASSLQGKDTQYF
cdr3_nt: TGTGCCAGCAGCTTACAGGGGAAAGATACGCAGTATTTT

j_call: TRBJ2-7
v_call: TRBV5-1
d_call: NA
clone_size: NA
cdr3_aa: CASSLIRGSYEQYF
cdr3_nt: TGCGCCAGCAGCTTGATACGGGGATCCTACGAGCAGTACTTC

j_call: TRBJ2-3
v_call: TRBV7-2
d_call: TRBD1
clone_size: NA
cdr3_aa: CASSDTGVRTDTQYF
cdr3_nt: TGTGCCAGCAGCGATACAGGGGTAAGGACAGATACGCAGTATTTT

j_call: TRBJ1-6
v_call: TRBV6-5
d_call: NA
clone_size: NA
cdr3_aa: CASSYSVGGGNSPLHF
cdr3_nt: TGTGCCAGCAGTTACTCGGTTGGTGGGGGGAACTCACCCCTCCACTTT

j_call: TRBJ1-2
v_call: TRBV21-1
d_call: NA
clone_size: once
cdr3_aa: CASSETADRPYLGYTF
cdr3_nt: TGTGCCAGCAGCGAAACGGCGGACAGGCCCTATTTGGGCTACACCTTC

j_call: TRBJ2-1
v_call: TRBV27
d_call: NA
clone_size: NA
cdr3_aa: CASSLFGPGEGGHEQFF
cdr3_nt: TGTGCCAGCAGTTTATTCGGCCCCGGGGAAGGAGGTCATGAGCAGTTCTTC

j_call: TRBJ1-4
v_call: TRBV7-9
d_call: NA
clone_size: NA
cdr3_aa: CASSLGGGTGEAEKLFF
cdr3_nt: TGTGCCAGCAGCTTGGGTGGGGGTACGGGAGAGGCAGAAAAACTGTTTTTT

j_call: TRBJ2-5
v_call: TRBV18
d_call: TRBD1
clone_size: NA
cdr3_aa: CASSPRGQADETQYF
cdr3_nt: TGTGCCAGCTCACCAAGGGGACAGGCGGACGAGACCCAGTACTTC

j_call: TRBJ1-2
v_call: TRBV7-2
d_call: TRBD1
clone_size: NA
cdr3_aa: CASSSNLDRVKNGYTF
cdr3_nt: TGTGCCAGCAGCTCTAATTTGGACAGGGTTAAGAATGGCTACACCTTC

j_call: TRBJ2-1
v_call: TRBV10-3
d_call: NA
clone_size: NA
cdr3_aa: CAISESMRDWSEQFF
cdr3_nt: TGTGCCATCAGTGAGTCTATGAGGGACTGGTCTGAGCAGTTCTTC

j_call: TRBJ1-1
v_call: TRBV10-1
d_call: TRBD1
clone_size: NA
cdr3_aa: CASSQATTPNQGAGNTEAFF
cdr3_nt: TGCGCCAGCAGTCAAGCAACGACCCCCAATCAGGGGGCCGGGAACACTGAAGCTTTCTTT

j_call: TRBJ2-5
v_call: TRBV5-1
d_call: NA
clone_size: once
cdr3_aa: CASSSGYSEETQYF
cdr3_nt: TGCGCCAGCAGCTCGGGTTACTCCGAAGAGACCCAGTACTTC

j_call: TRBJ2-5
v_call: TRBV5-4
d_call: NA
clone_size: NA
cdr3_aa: CASSRLRETQYF
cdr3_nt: TGTGCCAGCAGCCGATTGCGGGAGACCCAGTACTTC

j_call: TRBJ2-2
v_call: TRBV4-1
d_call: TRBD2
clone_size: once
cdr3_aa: CASSLGRRGVGTGELFF
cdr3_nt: TGCGCCAGCAGCCTCGGAAGGCGGGGGGTGGGCACCGGGGAGCTGTTTTTT

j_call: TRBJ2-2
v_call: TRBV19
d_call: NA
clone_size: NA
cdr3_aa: CASCRTTNTGELFF
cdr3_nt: TGTGCCAGTTGTCGGACTACGAACACCGGGGAGCTGTTTTTT

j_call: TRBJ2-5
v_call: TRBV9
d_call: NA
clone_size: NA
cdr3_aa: CASSVEQETQYF
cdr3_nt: TGTGCCAGCAGCGTGGAGCAAGAGACCCAGTACTTC

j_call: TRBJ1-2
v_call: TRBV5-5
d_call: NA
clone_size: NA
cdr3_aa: CASSLGGGNSGYTF
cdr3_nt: TGTGCCAGCAGCTTGGGAGGGGGTAACTCTGGCTACACCTTC

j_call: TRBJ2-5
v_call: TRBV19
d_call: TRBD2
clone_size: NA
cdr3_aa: CASRGRGRETQYF
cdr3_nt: TGTGCCAGTAGGGGGAGGGGCAGGGAGACCCAGTACTTC

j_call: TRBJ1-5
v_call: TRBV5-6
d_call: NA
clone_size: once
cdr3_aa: CAGSLTGGLSNQPQHF
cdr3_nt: TGTGCCGGCAGCTTGACCGGGGGGCTTAGCAATCAGCCCCAGCATTTT

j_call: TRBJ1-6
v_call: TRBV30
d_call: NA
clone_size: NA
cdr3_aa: CAWTQAQSSYNSPLHF
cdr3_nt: TGTGCCTGGACGCAGGCGCAATCCTCCTATAATTCACCCCTCCACTTT

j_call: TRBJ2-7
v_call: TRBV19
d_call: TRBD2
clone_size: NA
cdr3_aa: CASSKAGGLYEQYF
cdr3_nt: TGTGCCAGTAGTAAAGCGGGGGGGCTCTACGAGCAGTACTTC

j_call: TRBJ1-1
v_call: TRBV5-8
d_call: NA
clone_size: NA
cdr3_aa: CASSLSGGAMNTEAFF
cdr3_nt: TGTGCCAGCAGTTTGTCCGGGGGGGCGATGAACACTGAAGCTTTCTTT

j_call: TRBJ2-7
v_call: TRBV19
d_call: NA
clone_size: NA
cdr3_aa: CASSIRGQSPYEQYF
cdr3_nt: TGTGCCAGTAGTATAAGGGGACAAAGCCCCTACGAGCAGTACTTC

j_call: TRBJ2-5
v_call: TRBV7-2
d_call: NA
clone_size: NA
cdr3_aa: CASSLGWRETQYF
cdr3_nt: TGTGCCAGCAGCTTAGGGTGGAGGGAGACCCAGTACTTC

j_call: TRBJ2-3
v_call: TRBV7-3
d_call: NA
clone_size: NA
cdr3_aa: CASSLEGPWRGTDTQYF
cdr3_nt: TGTGCCAGCAGCTTAGAAGGCCCCTGGCGGGGCACAGATACGCAGTATTTT

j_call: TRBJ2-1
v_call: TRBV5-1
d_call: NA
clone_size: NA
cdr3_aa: CASSLLMAGGNEQFF
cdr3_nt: TGCGCCAGCAGCTTGTTAATGGCAGGGGGGAATGAGCAGTTCTTC

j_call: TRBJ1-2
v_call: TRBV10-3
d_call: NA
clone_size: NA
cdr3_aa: CAITSSIGGYGYTF
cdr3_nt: TGTGCCATCACCTCCTCTATAGGGGGTTATGGCTACACCTTC

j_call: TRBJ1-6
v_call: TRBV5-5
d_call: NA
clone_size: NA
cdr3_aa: CAPSLRPESSYNSPLHF
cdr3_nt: TGTGCACCCTCCCTCCGCCCCGAAAGCTCCTATAATTCCCCCCTCCACTTT

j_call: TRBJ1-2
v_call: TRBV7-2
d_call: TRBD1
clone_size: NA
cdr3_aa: CASSSRDRGRSYGYTF
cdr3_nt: TGTGCCAGCAGCTCCCGGGACAGGGGGCGAAGCTATGGCTACACCTTC

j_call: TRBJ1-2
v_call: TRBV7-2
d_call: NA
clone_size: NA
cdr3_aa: CASSLATSGGDYGYTF
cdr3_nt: TGTGCCAGCAGCTTAGCAACCAGCGGGGGCGACTATGGCTACACCTTC

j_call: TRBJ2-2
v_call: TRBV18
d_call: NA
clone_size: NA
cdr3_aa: CASSPDSPTGELFF
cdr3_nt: TGTGCCAGCTCACCAGACAGTCCCACCGGGGAGCTGTTTTTT

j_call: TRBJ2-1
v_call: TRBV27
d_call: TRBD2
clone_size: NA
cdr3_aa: CASSRFGGVNEQFF
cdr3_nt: TGTGCCAGCAGTCGTTTCGGGGGGGTCAATGAGCAGTTCTTC

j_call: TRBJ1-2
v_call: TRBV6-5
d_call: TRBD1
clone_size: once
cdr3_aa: CASRNTGGRGYTF
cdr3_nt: TGTGCCAGCAGGAACACAGGGGGTCGTGGCTACACCTTC

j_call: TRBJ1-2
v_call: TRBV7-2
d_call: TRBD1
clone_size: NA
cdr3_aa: CASKPFRGSNYGYTF
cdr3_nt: TGTGCCAGCAAACCGTTCAGGGGGTCGAACTATGGCTACACCTTC

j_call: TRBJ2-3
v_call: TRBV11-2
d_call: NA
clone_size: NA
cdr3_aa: CASRNTGTSTDTQYF
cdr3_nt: TGTGCCAGCAGGAATACAGGCACCAGCACAGATACGCAGTATTTT

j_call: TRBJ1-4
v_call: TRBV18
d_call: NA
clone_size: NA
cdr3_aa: CASSHRRSNEKLFF
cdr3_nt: TGTGCCAGCTCGCACAGGAGAAGTAATGAAAAACTGTTTTTT

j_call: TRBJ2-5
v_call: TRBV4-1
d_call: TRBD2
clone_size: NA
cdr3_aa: CASSRGLVRETQYF
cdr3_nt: TGCGCCAGCAGTCGTGGACTAGTGCGGGAGACCCAGTACTTC

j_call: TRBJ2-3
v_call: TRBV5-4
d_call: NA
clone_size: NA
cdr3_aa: CASSLTSRTDTQYF
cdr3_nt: TGTGCCAGCAGCCTAACTAGCAGGACAGATACGCAGTATTTT

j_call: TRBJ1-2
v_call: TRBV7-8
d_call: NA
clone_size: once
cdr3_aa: CASSLADNFYGYTF
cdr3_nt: TGTGCCAGCAGCTTAGCGGACAATTTCTATGGCTACACCTTC

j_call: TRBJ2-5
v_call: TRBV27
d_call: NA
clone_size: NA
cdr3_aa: CASRGGPWGETQYF
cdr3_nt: TGTGCCAGCAGAGGGGGACCCTGGGGAGAGACCCAGTACTTC

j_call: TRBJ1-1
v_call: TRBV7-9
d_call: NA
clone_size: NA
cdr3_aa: CASSLDSRRYTEAFF
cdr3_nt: TGTGCCAGCAGCTTAGACTCTCGGAGATACACTGAAGCTTTCTTT

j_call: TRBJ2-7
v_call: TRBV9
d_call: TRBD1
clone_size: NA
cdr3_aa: CASSPRQGHSYEQYF
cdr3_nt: TGTGCCAGCAGCCCGAGACAGGGTCATTCCTACGAGCAGTACTTC

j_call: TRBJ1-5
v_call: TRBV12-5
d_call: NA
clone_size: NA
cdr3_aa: CASGLVGGNQPQHF
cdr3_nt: TGTGCTAGTGGTTTGGTGGGAGGCAATCAGCCCCAGCATTTT

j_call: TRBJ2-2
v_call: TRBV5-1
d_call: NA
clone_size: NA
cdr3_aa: CASSPNTGNPAGELFF
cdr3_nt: TGCGCCAGCAGCCCGAATACAGGGAACCCGGCCGGGGAGCTGTTTTTT

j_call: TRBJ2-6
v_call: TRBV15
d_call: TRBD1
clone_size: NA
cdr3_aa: CATSRLQGNGANVLTF
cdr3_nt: TGTGCCACCAGCAGATTACAGGGGAATGGGGCCAACGTCCTGACTTTC

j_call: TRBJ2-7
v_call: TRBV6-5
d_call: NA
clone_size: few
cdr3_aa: CASSYSASSYEQYF
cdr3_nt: TGTGCCAGCAGTTACTCGGCTAGCAGCTACGAGCAGTACTTC

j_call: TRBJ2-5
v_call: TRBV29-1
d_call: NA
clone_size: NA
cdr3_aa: CSVEGAGEGTQYF
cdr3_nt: TGCAGCGTTGAAGGGGCAGGCGAAGGGACCCAGTACTTC